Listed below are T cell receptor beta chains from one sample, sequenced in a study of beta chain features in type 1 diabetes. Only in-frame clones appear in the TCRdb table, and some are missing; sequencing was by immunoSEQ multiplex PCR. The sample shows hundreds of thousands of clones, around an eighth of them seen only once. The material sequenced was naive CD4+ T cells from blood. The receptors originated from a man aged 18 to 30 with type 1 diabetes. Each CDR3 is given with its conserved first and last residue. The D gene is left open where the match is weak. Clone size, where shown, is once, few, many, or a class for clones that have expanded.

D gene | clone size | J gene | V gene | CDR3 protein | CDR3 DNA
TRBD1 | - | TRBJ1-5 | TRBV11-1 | CASSPGGGNQPQHF | TGTGCCAGCAGTCCAGGGGGCGGCAATCAGCCCCAGCATTTT
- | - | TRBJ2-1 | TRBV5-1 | CASSWRDPPEQFF | TGCGCCAGCAGCTGGAGGGACCCTCCAGAGCAGTTCTTC
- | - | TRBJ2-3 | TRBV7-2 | CASSLTITDTQYF | TGTGCCAGCAGCCTCACCATCACAGATACGCAGTATTTT
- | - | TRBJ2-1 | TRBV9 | CASSLGATTLVLEGEQFF | TGTGCCAGCAGCTTAGGCGCTACTACCCTTGTCTTAGAGGGTGAGCAGTTCTTC
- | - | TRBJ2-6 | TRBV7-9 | CASISGISGANVLTF | TGTGCCAGCATTTCGGGGATCTCTGGGGCCAACGTCCTGACTTTC
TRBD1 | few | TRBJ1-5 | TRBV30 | CAWSGQGANQPQHF | TGTGCCTGGAGTGGGCAGGGGGCTAATCAGCCCCAGCATTTT
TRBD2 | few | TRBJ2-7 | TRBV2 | CASSEESLMTSGGYEQYF | TGTGCCAGCAGTGAAGAGAGTTTGATGACTAGCGGCGGCTACGAGCAGTACTTC
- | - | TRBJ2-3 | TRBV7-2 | CASSLTPSTDTQYF | TGTGCCAGCAGCTTGACTCCAAGCACAGATACGCAGTATTTT
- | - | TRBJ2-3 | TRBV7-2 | CASTLNPGSTDTQYF | TGTGCCAGCACCCTTAACCCGGGGAGCACAGATACGCAGTATTTT
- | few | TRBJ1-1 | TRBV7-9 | CASSQTIGSTEAFF | TGTGCCAGCAGCCAAACAATCGGGAGCACTGAAGCTTTCTTT
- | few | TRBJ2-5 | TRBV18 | CASSLMGGTFVEETQYF | TGTGCCAGCTCACTTATGGGCGGGACCTTTGTGGAAGAGACCCAGTACTTC
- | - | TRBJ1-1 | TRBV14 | CASTHGGGMGTEAFF | TGTGCCAGCACCCATGGGGGGGGGATGGGCACTGAAGCTTTCTTT
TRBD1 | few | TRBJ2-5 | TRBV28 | CASRGTDRVETQYF | TGTGCCAGCAGGGGCACAGACAGGGTAGAGACCCAGTACTTC
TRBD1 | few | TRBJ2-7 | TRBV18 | CASSSSGQGLYEQYF | TGTGCCAGCTCAAGCTCTGGACAGGGCCTCTACGAGCAGTACTTC
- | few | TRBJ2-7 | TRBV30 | CAWSNSGSSYEQYF | TGTGCCTGGAGTAATAGCGGCTCCTCCTACGAGCAGTACTTC
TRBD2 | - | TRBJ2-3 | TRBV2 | CASSESSGGPDTQYF | TGTGCCAGCAGTGAGTCTAGCGGGGGCCCAGATACGCAGTATTTT
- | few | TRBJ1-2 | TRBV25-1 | CASSESGRGGDGYTF | TGTGCCAGCAGTGAATCCGGTAGGGGAGGGGATGGCTACACCTTC
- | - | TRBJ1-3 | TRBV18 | CASSPDSGNTIYF | TGTGCCAGCTCACCAGACTCTGGAAACACCATATATTTT
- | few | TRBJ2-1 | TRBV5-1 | CASSFVADEQFF | TGCGCCAGCAGCTTCGTAGCCGATGAGCAGTTCTTC
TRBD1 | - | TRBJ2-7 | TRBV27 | CASSLWGGQGLDEQYF | TGTGCCAGCAGTTTATGGGGCGGACAGGGTCTCGACGAGCAGTACTTC
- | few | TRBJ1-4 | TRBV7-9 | CASSLGALGEKLFF | TGTGCCAGCAGCTTAGGCGCATTGGGTGAAAAACTGTTTTTT
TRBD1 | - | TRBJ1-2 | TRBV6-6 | CASSDRESYGYTF | TGTGCCAGCAGTGACAGGGAAAGCTATGGCTACACCTTC
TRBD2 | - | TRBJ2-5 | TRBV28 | CAGSSGVEETQYF | TGTGCCGGTTCTAGCGGAGTAGAAGAGACCCAGTACTTC